This is a list of T cell receptor beta chains from one sample in a study of T-cell memory formation after mild COVID-19. From the 5' RACE reads, TCRdb called clonotypes with MiXCR, one entry per CDR3 protein. This table has about 180,000 distinct CDR3 sequences, 16% appearing once. Sequenced: PBMCs or a T cell subset sorted from them (not recorded which). These receptors all come from an adult woman who had mild COVID-19 (a few samples of this study predate the infection). Cell type and time point are not known. CDR3s include the opening cysteine and the closing phenylalanine or tryptophan. Fields, in order: J gene, clone size, D gene, V gene, CDR3 DNA, CDR3 protein. A D gene is named only where the DNA matches it firmly. Only some rows state a clone size, as once, few, many or a class for expanded clones.

j_call: TRBJ1-2; clone_size: NA; d_call: TRBD1; v_call: TRBV6-1; cdr3_nt: TGTGCCAGCAGTCCGCGGGACAGGGGGCTTGATGGCTACACCTTC; cdr3_aa: CASSPRDRGLDGYTF
j_call: TRBJ2-1; clone_size: NA; d_call: TRBD2; v_call: TRBV12-3/TRBV12-4; cdr3_nt: TGTGCCAGCAGACGGGACTACCCCTACAATGAGCAGTTCTTC; cdr3_aa: CASRRDYPYNEQFF
j_call: TRBJ1-2; clone_size: NA; d_call: TRBD1; v_call: TRBV5-6; cdr3_nt: TGTGCCAGCAGGTTGACAGGGGGCGGTGGCTACACCTTC; cdr3_aa: CASRLTGGGGYTF
j_call: TRBJ2-7; clone_size: NA; d_call: TRBD2; v_call: TRBV30; cdr3_nt: TGTGCCTGGACGGGGTCTAGCGGCTCCTACGAGCAGTACTTC; cdr3_aa: CAWTGSSGSYEQYF
j_call: TRBJ2-1; clone_size: few; d_call: NA; v_call: TRBV12-3/TRBV12-4; cdr3_nt: TGTGCCACGAAGGCCGGGCTAGGAAGTTACAATGAGCAGTTCTTC; cdr3_aa: CATKAGLGSYNEQFF
j_call: TRBJ2-3; clone_size: few; d_call: NA; v_call: TRBV12-3/TRBV12-4; cdr3_nt: TGTGCCAGCAGTTTAAACGACAACACAGATACGCAGTATTTT; cdr3_aa: CASSLNDNTDTQYF
j_call: TRBJ1-2; clone_size: few; d_call: NA; v_call: TRBV7-9; cdr3_nt: TGTGCCAGCAGCCAGGCCCGGGGTTCCTATGGCTACACCTTC; cdr3_aa: CASSQARGSYGYTF
j_call: TRBJ2-2; clone_size: few; d_call: TRBD1; v_call: TRBV7-6; cdr3_nt: TGTGCCAGCAGCTATCACAGGGGAGAGACCGGGGAGCTGTTTTTT; cdr3_aa: CASSYHRGETGELFF
j_call: TRBJ1-2; clone_size: few; d_call: TRBD1; v_call: TRBV6-4; cdr3_nt: TGTGCCAGCAGTGCCTCGACAGGGAACTATGGCTACACCTTC; cdr3_aa: CASSASTGNYGYTF
j_call: TRBJ2-7; clone_size: many; d_call: NA; v_call: TRBV11-2; cdr3_nt: TGTGCCAGCAGTCGTGACAGACTCTACGAGCAGTACTTC; cdr3_aa: CASSRDRLYEQYF